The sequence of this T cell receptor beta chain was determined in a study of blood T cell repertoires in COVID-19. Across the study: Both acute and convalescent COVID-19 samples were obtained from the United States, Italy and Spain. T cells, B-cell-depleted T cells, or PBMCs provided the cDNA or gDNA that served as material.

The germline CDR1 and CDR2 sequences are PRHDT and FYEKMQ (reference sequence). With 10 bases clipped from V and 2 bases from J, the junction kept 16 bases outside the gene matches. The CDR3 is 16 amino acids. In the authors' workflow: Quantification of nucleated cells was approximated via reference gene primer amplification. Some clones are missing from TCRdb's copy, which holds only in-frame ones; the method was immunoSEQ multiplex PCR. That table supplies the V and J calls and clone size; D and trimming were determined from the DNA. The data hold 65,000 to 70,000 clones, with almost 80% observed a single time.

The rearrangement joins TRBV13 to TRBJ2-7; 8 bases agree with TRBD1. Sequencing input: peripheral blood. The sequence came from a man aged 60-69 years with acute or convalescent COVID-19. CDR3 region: CATKKNRDRKTYEQYF. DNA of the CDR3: TGTGCCACCAAAAAAAACCGGGACAGGAAAACCTACGAGCAGTACTTC. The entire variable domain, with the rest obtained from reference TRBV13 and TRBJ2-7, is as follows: AAGVIQSPRHLIKEKRETATLKCYPIPRHDTVYWYQQGPGQDPQFLISFYEKMQSDKGSIPDRFSAQQFSDYHSELNMSSLELGDSALYFCATKKNRDRKTYEQYFGPGTRLTVT.